Below, 17 T cell receptor beta chains from the same sample are listed, as sequenced in a study of metastatic and nonmetastatic thyroid tumors. TCRdb used MiXCR to call clones anew from the PCR reads. Here the sample spans approximately 32,000 clones, about 18% being singletons. Each patient came to thyroid surgery without any prior treatment (of any kind). The source material was blood. The receptors were gathered from a female donor with papillary thyroid cancer or a benign thyroid nodule (not recorded which). Some clones in this sample may be carry-over from other donors' samples.

This clone was seen many times. This chain joins TRBV11-1 and TRBJ2-3; D uncertain. Per the germline V gene, CDR1 is SGHAT and CDR2 is FQDESV (reference sequence). CDR3 size: 15 residues. Between the trimmed V and J ends, which lost 1 base and 2 bases, there was a span of 10 bases. This CDR3 reads CASSLVQTSTDTQYF. The CDR3 coding sequence is TGTGCCAGCAGCTTAGTTCAGACATCCACAGATACGCAGTATTTT.

As regards this clone: This sequence may be a read error, since a much larger clone differs from it by one base. V is TRBV9 and J is TRBJ2-1; D is possibly TRBD2 (7 bases). CDR1 SGDLS and CDR2 YYNGEE come from the germline V gene. This CDR3 contains 16 residues. CDR3 protein: CASSVAGAGSYNEQSF. In nucleotides, the CDR3 is TGTGCCAGCAGCGTTGCGGGGGCCGGTTCATACAATGAGCAGTCCTTC. The complete variable domain, with remaining parts taken from reference TRBV9 and TRBJ2-1, reads DSGVTQTPKHLITATGQRVTLRCSPRSGDLSVYWYQQSLDQGLQFLIQYYNGEERAKGNILERFSAQQFPDLHSELNLSSLELGDSALYFCASSVAGAGSYNEQSFGPGTRLTVL.

This clone was counted ten times or more. J is TRBJ1-1 and V is TRBV7-3; D call uncertain. This CDR3 is 12 amino acids long. The ends were cut back, 1 base at V and 6 bases at J, with 6 bases in the middle. Germline assignment: CDR1 SGHTA and CDR2 FQGTGA. CDR3 in DNA: TGTGCCAGCAGCTTAAGGAAAGCTGAAGCTTTCTTT. It specifies CASSLRKAEAFF.

This clone was recorded many times. The chain joins TRBV19 to TRBJ2-7, with a weak D call TRBD1 (6 bases). The CDR3 extends over 14 amino acids. Trimming removed 7 bases from V and 0 bases from J, with 13 bases in between. The germline V gene encodes CDR1 LNHDA and CDR2 SQIVND (reference sequence). The CDR3 region has the DNA TGTGCCAGTAAGGACAGACCGCCCTCCTACGAGCAGTACTTC. Protein: CASKDRPPSYEQYF.

This clone was found many times. The rearrangement uses TRBV20-1 and TRBJ2-7; 7 bases are shared with TRBD2. This CDR3 region has 18 residues. Looked up from germline, CDR1 is DFQATT and CDR2 is SNEGSKA (reference sequence). Germline trimming cut 3 bases from V and 3 bases from J; bases unmatched to any gene: 20. The CDR3 spells CSASRIPTGTKYDYEQYF. The CDR3 DNA is TGCAGTGCTAGTAGGATCCCCACCGGGACTAAGTATGACTACGAGCAGTACTTC.

This clone was seen repeatedly, ten times or more. The chain uses TRBV18 and TRBJ2-5; D uncertain. Per germline, CDR1 KGHSH and CDR2 LQKENI. Trimming shortened V by 2 bases and J by 1 base, and 11 bases separated the two germline ends. The CDR3 covers 15 residues. CDR3 amino acids: CASSPRIATQETQYF. The CDR3 DNA reads as TGTGCCAGCTCACCAAGAATAGCCACCCAAGAGACCCAGTACTTC.

This clone was counted ten times or more. This chain connects TRBV20-1 to TRBJ2-1, with 10 positions matching TRBD1. The germline V gene has CDR1 DFQATT and CDR2 SNEGSKA (reference sequence). V shed 5 bases and J 7 bases; nucleotides not matched to a gene: 8. This CDR3 spans 14 amino acids. Here the CDR3 reads CSARRDRGLNEQFF. CDR3 in DNA: TGCAGTGCTCGCCGGGACAGGGGATTGAATGAGCAGTTCTTC.

The table lists this clone with many counts. This chain uses TRBV5-1 with TRBJ1-4, with D tentatively TRBD1 (5 bases). V dropped 1 base and J dropped 6 bases, with 13 bases sitting between them. Germline-derived CDR1 and CDR2 are SGHRS and YFSETQ. The CDR3 covers 15 residues. CDR3 coding DNA: TGCGCCAGCAGCTTGAGTGGAGGGGTGGATGAAAAACTGTTTTTT. Translating it yields CASSLSGGVDEKLFF. Drawing the rest from reference TRBV5-1 and TRBJ1-4, the complete variable domain is KAGVTQTPRYLIKTRGQQVTLSCSPISGHRSVSWYQQTPGQGLQFLFEYFSETQRNKGNFPGRFSGRQFSNSRSEMNVSTLELGDSALYLCASSLSGGVDEKLFFGSGTQLSVL.

This clone turned up a few times. A much larger clone sits a single nucleotide away, making a read error possible. This rearrangement joins TRBV30 to TRBJ1-6; the match to TRBD1 covers 9 bases. CDR1 is GTSNPN, CDR2 SVGIG, per germline (reference sequence). There are 15 residues in the CDR3. V lost 5 bases to trimming and J lost 7 bases; unmatched junction nucleotides: 9. Written as DNA, the CDR3 is TGTGCCTGGGGGACTCGGGACAGGGAGAATTCACCCCTCCACTTT. Its protein is CAWGTRDRENSPLHF.

This clone came up a few times. A much larger clonotype is one base distant, so this may be a read error. The chain couples TRBV29-1 to TRBJ1-1, with D perhaps TRBD1 (6 bases). CDR1 and CDR2 from the germline V gene are SQVTM and ANQGSEA. The CDR3 is 12 amino acids. V was clipped by 7 bases and J by 1 base, with 10 bases between them. CDR3 protein: CSGGHENTEAFF. The DNA of the CDR3 is TGCAGCGGGGGACATGAGAACACTGAAGCTTTCTTT.

The table lists this clone with many counts. Germline is not matched at one junction end, which may reflect a read error. The chain recombines TRBV6-1 with TRBJ1-2; possible D gene TRBD1, 6 bases. Per the germline V gene, CDR1 is MNHNS and CDR2 is SASEGT. The length of the CDR3 is 11 residues. As DNA, the CDR3 is TGCGCTTCGGGGACATCTGGGGGCTACACCTTC. It codes for CASGTSGGYTF.

The sample holds many counts of this clone. The chain carries TRBV19 and TRBJ1-1; D gene uncertain. The V end was cut by 8 bases, the J end by 1 base, with 11 bases between. The CDR3 is 13 amino acids. The germline gives CDR1 LNHDA, CDR2 SQIVND (reference sequence). CDR3 amino acids: CASGRTTNTEAFF. The CDR3 DNA follows: TGTGCCAGTGGCAGGACGACGAACACTGAAGCTTTCTTT.

This clone appeared many times. J is TRBJ2-1 and V is TRBV6-2 or TRBV6-3; TRBD2 is a possible D gene (6 bases). The germline V and J ends were trimmed by 0 bases and 5 bases, with 11 bases remaining between them. The CDR3 extends over 15 amino acids. Germline CDR1 reads MNHEY; CDR2 reads SVGEGT. The CDR3 region has the DNA TGTGCCAGCAGTTACTCTAGGGGACTCAACAATGAGCAGTTCTTC. It translates to CASSYSRGLNNEQFF.

This clone was seen many times. The chain joins TRBV19 to TRBJ1-1; D might be TRBD1 (6 bases). V gave up 6 bases and J gave up 5 bases, with 16 bases separating them. Germline CDR1 LNHDA, CDR2 SQIVND (reference sequence). CDR3 length equals 14 residues. CDR3 nucleotide sequence: TGTGCCAGTAGCATCCGGGGGGCGCTTACTGAAGCTTTCTTT. Translation gives CASSIRGALTEAFF.

This clone was detected many times. The sample contains more than one DNA sequence encoding this CDR3. V gene TRBV6-1 combines with J gene TRBJ1-1; TRBD1 aligns across 8 bases. J was trimmed by 4 bases and V by 6 bases; bases with no gene match: 7. The CDR3 runs 14 residues. The germline CDR1 and CDR2 sequences are MNHNS and SASEGT. DNA for the CDR3: TGTGCCAGCAGCCTGACAGGGGAAATCACTGAAGCTTTCTTT. Translated: CASSLTGEITEAFF.

This clone was recorded many times. The chain uses TRBV6-6 and TRBJ2-1; TRBD1 or TRBD2 may be the D gene (5 bases each). This CDR3 has 15 residues. Germline V lookup: CDR1 MNHNY, CDR2 SVGAGI (reference sequence). The ends were cut back, 2 bases at V and 1 base at J, with 9 bases in the middle. The CDR3 spells CASSYERTSYNEQFF. For the CDR3, the DNA is TGTGCCAGCAGTTACGAGCGGACATCCTACAATGAGCAGTTCTTC.

At least ten counts were recorded for this clone. The gene calls are TRBV4-1 and TRBJ1-4; D unclear. The V gene's germline CDR1 is MGHRA and CDR2 YSYEKL. Trimming cost V 0 bases and J 0 bases, with 5 bases left between them. The CDR3 consists of 15 residues. CDR3 nucleotides: TGCGCCAGCAGCCAAGACAGCCCAACTAATGAAAAACTGTTTTTT. Translated: CASSQDSPTNEKLFF.